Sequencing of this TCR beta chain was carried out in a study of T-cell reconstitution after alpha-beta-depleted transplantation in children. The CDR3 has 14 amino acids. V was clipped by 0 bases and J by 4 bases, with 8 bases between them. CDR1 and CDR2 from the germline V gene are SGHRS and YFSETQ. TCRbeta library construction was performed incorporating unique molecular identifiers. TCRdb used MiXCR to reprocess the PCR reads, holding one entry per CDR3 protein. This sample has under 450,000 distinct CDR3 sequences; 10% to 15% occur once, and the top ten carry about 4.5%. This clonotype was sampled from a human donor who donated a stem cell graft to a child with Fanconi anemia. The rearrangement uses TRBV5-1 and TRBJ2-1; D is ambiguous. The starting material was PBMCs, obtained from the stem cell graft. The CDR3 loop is CASSLEAEYNEQFF. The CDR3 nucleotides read TGCGCCAGCAGCTTGGAGGCAGAGTACAATGAGCAGTTCTTC.